This TCR beta chain was captured in a study of shared clonotypes between healthy human individuals. Turning to this clone: The target antigen is unknown. This CDR3 is also generated by other DNA sequences in the sample.

Template for every sorted-subset replicate PCR totaled about 200 ng DNA, around 32,000 T cell genomes. Method: immunoSEQ multiplex PCR; TCRdb's copy keeps in-frame clones and lacks some. The top ten clones hold about 0.13% of a sample with 2 million to 2.5 million clones, approximately 96% of them seen once. This CDR3 has 12 amino acids. From germline, CDR1 is GTSNPN and CDR2 SVGIG (reference sequence). V lost 2 bases, J lost 1 base, and 2 bases lay in between. Study-level findings and limits: Around 5% of naive CD4 clonotypes were shared across a handful of donors. In having few donors, the study represented limited genetic and exposure-history diversity.

The sequencing input was naive CD4+ T cells sorted from blood. As to subset: CD45RA+ positively selected. This sequence joins TRBV30 and TRBJ2-2; D gene ambiguous. This clonotype originated in a man between 18 and 35 years old in good health. This chain's CDR3 is CAWSQNTGELFF. CDR3 nucleotides: TGTGCCTGGAGTCAGAACACCGGGGAGCTGTTTTTT.